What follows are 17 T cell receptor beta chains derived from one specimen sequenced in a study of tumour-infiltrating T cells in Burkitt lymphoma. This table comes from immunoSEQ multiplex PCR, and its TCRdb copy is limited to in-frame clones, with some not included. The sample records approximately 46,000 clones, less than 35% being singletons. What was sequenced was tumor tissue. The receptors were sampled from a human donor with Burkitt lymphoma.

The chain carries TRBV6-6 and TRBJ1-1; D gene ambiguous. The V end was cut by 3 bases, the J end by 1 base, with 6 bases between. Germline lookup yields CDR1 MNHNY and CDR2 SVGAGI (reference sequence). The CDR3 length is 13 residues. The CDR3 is CASSYTWNTEAFF. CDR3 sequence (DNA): TGTGCCAGCAGTTATACGTGGAACACTGAAGCTTTCTTT.

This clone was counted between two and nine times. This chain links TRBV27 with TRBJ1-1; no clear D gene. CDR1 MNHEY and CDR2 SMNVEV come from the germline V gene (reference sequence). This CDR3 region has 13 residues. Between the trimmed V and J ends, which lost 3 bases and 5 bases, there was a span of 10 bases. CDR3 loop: CASSFSPGTEAFF. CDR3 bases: TGTGCCAGCAGTTTTTCCCCCGGGACTGAAGCTTTCTTT.

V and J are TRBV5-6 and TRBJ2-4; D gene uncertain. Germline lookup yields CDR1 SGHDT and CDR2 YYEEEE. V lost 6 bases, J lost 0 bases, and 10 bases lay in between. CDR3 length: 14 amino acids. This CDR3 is CASTPLGAKNIQYF. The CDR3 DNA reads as TGTGCCAGCACCCCTTTGGGAGCCAAAAACATTCAGTACTTC.

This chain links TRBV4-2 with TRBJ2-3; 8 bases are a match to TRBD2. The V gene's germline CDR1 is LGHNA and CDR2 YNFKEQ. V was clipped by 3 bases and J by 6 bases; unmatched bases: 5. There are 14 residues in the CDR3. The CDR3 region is CASSQRGAGDTQYF. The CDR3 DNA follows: TGTGCCAGCAGCCAGCGGGGGGCAGGGGATACGCAGTATTTT.

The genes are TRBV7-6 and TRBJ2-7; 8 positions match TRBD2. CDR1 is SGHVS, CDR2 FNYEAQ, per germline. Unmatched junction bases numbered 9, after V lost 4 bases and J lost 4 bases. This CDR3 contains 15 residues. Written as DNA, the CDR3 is TGTGCCAGCAGCTACGCGGGACTAGGGATGTACGAGCAGTACTTC. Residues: CASSYAGLGMYEQYF.

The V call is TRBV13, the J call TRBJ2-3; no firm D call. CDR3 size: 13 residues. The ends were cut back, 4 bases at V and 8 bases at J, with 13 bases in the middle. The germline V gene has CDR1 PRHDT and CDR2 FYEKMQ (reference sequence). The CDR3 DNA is TGTGCCAGCAGCTACGTGTTAGGTGGTACGCAGTATTTT. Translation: CASSYVLGGTQYF.

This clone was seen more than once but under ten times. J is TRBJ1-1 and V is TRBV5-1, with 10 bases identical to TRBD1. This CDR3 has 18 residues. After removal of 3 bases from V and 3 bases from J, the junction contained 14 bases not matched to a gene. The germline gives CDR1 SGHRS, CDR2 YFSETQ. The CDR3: CASSSWRGTGTGDTEAFF. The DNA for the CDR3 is TGCGCCAGCAGCTCTTGGCGGGGGACCGGGACAGGGGACACTGAAGCTTTCTTT.

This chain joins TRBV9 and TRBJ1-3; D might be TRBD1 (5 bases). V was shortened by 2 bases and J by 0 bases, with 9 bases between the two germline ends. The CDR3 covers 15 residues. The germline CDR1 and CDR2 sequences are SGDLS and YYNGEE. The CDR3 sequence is CASSVDSFSGNTIYF. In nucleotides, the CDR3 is TGTGCCAGCAGCGTCGACAGTTTCTCTGGAAACACCATATATTTT.

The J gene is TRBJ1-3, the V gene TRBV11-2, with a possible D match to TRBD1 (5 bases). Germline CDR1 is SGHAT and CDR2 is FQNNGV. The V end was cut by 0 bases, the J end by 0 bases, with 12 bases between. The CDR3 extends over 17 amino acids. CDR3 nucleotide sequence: TGTGCCAGCAGCTTAGACGCGACAGTATTCTCTGGAAACACCATATATTTT. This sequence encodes CASSLDATVFSGNTIYF.

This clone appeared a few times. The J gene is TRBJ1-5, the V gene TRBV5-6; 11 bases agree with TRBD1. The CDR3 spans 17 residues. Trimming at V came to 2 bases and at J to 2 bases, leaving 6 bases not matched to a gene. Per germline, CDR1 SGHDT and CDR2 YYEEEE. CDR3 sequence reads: CASSLGQGAWGNQPQHF. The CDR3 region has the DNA TGTGCCAGCAGCTTAGGACAGGGGGCATGGGGCAATCAGCCCCAGCATTTT. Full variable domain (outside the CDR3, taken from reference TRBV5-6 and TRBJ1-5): DAGVTQSPTHLIKTRGQQVTLRCSPKSGHDTVSWYQQALGQGPQFIFQYYEEEERQRGNFPDRFSGHQFPNYSSELNVNALLLGDSALYLCASSLGQGAWGNQPQHFGDGTRLSIL.

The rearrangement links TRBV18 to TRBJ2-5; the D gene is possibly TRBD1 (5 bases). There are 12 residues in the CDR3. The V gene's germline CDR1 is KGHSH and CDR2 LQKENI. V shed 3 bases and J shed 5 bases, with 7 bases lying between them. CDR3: CASSPPGETQYF. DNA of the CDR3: TGTGCCAGCTCACCGCCAGGGGAGACCCAGTACTTC.

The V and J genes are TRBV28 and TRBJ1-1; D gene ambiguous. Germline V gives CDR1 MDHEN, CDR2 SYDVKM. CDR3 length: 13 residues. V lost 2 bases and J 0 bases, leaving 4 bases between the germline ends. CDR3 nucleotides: TGTGCCAGCAGTTTACTGTTGAACACTGAAGCTTTCTTT. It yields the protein CASSLLLNTEAFF.

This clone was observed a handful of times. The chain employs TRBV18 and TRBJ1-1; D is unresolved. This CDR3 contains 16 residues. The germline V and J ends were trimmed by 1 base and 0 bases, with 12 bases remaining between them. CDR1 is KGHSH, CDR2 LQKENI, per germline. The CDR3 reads CASSPRALALNTEAFF. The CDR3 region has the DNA TGTGCCAGCTCACCACGGGCGCTGGCCCTGAACACTGAAGCTTTCTTT. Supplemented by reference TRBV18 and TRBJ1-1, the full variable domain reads NAGVMQNPRHLVRRRGQEARLRCSPMKGHSHVYWYRQLPEEGLKFMVYLQKENIIDESGMPKERFSAEFPKEGPSILRIQQVVRGDSAAYFCASSPRALALNTEAFFGQGTRLTVV.

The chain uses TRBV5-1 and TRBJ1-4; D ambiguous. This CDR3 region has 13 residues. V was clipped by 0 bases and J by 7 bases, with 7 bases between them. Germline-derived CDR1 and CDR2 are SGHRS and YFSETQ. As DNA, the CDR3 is TGCGCCAGCAGCTTGGCGGTGGGTGAAAAACTGTTTTTT. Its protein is CASSLAVGEKLFF.

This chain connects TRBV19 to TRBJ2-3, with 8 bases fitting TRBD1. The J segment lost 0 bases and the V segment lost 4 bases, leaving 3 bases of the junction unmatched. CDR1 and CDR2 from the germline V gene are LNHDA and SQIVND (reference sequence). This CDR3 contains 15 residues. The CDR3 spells CASSTGGRSTDTQYF. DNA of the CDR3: TGTGCCAGTAGTACAGGGGGCAGAAGCACAGATACGCAGTATTTT.

The CDR3 loop reads CASKKTPRWETQYF. The DNA of the CDR3 is TGTGCCAGCAAAAAGACGCCCCGATGGGAGACCCAGTACTTC. The chain has TRBV6-5 and TRBJ2-5; D not resolved. Germline V lookup: CDR1 MNHEY, CDR2 SVGAGI. CDR3 length: 14 residues. V was pared by 7 bases and J by 5 bases, with 17 bases between.

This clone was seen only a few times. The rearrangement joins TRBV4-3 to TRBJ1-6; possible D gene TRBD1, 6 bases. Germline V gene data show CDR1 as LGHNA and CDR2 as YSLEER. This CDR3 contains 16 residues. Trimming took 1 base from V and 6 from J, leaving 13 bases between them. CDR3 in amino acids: CASSQARGARNSPLHF. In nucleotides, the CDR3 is TGCGCCAGCAGCCAAGCGCGGGGGGCGCGTAATTCACCCCTCCACTTT.